This T cell receptor beta chain was recovered during a study of technical replicates of blood from a handful of donors. The CDR3 runs to 13 residues. In germline, CDR1 is SNHLY, CDR2 FYNNEI. Clones were read by immunoSEQ multiplex PCR, and TCRdb kept only the in-frame ones, dropping some. The sample includes about 97,000 clones, about 95% of them seen just once. The sample was T cells isolated from PBMCs. The J gene is TRBJ1-6, the V gene TRBV2; D might be TRBD1 (5 bases). This clonotype was obtained from a human donor in good health. CDR3 amino acids: CAEQDRWDSPLHF. CDR3 bases: TGTGCGGAACAGGATCGGTGGGATTCACCCCTCCACTTT.